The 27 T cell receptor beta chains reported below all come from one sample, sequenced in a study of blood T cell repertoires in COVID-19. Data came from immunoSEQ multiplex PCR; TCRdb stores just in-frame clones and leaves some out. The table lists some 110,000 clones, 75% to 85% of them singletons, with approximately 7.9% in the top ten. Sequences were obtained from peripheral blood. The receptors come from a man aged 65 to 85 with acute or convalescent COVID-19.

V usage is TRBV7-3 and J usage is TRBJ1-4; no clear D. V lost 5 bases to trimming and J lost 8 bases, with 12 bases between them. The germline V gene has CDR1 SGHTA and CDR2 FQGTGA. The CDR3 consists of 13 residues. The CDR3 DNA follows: TGTGCCAGCAGCCAAGGGAGCGGGGAAAAACTGTTTTTT. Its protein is CASSQGSGEKLFF. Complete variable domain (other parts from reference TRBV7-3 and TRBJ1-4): GAGVSQTPSNKVTEKGKYVELRCDPISGHTALYWYRQSLGQGPEFLIYFQGTGAADDSGLPNDRFFAVRPEGSVSTLKIQRTERGDSAVYLCASSQGSGEKLFFGSGTQLSVL.

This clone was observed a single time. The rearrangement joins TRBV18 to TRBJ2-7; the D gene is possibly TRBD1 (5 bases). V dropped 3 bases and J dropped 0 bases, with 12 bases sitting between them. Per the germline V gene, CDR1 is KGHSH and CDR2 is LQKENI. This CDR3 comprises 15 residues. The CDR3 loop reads CASSPKGASSYEQYF. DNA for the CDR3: TGTGCCAGCTCACCGAAAGGGGCCAGCTCCTACGAGCAGTACTTC.

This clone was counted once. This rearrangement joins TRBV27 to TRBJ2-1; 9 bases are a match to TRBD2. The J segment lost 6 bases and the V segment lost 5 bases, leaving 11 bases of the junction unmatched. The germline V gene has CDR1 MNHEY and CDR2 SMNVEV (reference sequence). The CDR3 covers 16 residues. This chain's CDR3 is CASSGLSRGGVNEQFF. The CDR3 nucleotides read TGTGCCAGCAGTGGACTATCGCGGGGGGGCGTCAATGAGCAGTTCTTC.

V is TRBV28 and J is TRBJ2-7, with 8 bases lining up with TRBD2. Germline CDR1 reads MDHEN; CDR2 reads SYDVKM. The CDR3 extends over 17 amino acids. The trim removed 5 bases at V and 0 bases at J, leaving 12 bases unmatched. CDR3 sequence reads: CASSLPPGGLSSYEQYF. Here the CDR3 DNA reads TGTGCCAGCAGTCTCCCTCCGGGGGGGTTGAGCTCCTACGAGCAGTACTTC.

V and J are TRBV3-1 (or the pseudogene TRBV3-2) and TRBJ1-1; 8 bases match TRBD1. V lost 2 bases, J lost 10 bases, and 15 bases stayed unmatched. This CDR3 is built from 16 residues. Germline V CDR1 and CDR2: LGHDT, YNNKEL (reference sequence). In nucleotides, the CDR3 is TGTGCCAGCAGCCAAATAAGCGGACAGGGTAGGCGCGGAGCTTTCTTT. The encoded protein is CASSQISGQGRRGAFF.

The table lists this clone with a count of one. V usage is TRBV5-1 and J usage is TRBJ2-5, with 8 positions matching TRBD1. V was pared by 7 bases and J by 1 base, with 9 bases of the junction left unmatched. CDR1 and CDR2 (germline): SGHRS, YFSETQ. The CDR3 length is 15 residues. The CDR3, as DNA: TGCGCCAGCTCTATTAGGACAGGGTCCCAAGAGACCCAGTACTTC. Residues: CASSIRTGSQETQYF.

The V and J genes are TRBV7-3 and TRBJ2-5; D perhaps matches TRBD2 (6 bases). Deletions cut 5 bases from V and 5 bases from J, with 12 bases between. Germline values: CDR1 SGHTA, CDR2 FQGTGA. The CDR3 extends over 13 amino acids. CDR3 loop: CASSQTREETQYF. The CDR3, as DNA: TGTGCCAGCAGCCAAACCCGGGAGGAGACCCAGTACTTC. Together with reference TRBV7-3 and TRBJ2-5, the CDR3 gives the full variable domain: GAGVSQTPSNKVTEKGKYVELRCDPISGHTALYWYRQSLGQGPEFLIYFQGTGAADDSGLPNDRFFAVRPEGSVSTLKIQRTERGDSAVYLCASSQTREETQYFGPGTRLLVL.

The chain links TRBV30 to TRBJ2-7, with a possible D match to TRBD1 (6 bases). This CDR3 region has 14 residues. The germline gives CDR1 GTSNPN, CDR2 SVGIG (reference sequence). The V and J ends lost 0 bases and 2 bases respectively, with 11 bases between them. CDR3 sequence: CAWSVYGQTYEQYF. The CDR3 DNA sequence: TGTGCCTGGAGTGTATACGGACAGACCTACGAGCAGTACTTC.

DNA for the CDR3: TGTGCCAGCAGTTACCAGGGAGGGGGTGAAGCTTTCTTT. Translating gives CASSYQGGGEAFF. The V and J genes are TRBV2 and TRBJ1-1, with D possibly TRBD1 on 6 matching bases. Germline assignment: CDR1 SNHLY and CDR2 FYNNEI. The CDR3 extends over 13 amino acids. The ends were cut back, 5 bases at V and 7 bases at J, with 14 bases in the middle.

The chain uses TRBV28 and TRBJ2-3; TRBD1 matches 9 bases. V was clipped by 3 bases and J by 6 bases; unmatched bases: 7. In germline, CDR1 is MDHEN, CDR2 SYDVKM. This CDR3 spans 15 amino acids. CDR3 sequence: CASSFAGGTGDTQYF. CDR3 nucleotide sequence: TGTGCCAGCAGTTTCGCAGGGGGGACAGGGGATACGCAGTATTTT.

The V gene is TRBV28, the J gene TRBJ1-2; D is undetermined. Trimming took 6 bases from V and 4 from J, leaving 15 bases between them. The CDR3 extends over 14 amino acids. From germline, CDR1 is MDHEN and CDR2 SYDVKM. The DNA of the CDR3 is TGTGCCAGCAGCGGCCCTGGGCAGCCCTATGGCTACACCTTC. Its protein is CASSGPGQPYGYTF.

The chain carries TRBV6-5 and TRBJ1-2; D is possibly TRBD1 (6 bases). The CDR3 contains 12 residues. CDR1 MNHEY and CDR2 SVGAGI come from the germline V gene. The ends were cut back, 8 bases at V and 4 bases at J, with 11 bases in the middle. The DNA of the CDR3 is TGTGCCAGCGGGGCCAGGGGCTATGGCTACACCTTC. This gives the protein CASGARGYGYTF.

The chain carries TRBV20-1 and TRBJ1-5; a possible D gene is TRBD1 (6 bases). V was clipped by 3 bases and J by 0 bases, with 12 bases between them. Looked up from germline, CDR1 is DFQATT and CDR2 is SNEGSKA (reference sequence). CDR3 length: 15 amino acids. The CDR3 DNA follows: TGCAGTGCTAGTACAGGGATAAATAGCAATCAGCCCCAGCATTTT. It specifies CSASTGINSNQPQHF.

The CDR3 region is CASSPDRAETQYF. The CDR3 region has the DNA TGCGCCAGCAGCCCGGACAGGGCGGAGACCCAGTACTTC. The V and J genes are TRBV5-1 and TRBJ2-5; TRBD1 matches 8 bases. This CDR3 is built from 13 residues. Looked up from germline, CDR1 is SGHRS and CDR2 is YFSETQ. V was clipped by 4 bases and J by 5 bases; unmatched bases: 4. Looking up the rest from reference TRBV5-1 and TRBJ2-5 gives the full variable domain: KAGVTQTPRYLIKTRGQQVTLSCSPISGHRSVSWYQQTPGQGLQFLFEYFSETQRNKGNFPGRFSGRQFSNSRSEMNVSTLELGDSALYLCASSPDRAETQYFGPGTRLLVL.

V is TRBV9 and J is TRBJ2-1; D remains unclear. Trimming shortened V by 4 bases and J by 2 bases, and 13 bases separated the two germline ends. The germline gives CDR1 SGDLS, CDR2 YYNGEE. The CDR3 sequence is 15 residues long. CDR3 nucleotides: TGTGCCAGCAGCCCGTGGGTGGGCCCCTACAATGAGCAGTTCTTC. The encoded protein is CASSPWVGPYNEQFF. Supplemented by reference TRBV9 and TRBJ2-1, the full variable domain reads DSGVTQTPKHLITATGQRVTLRCSPRSGDLSVYWYQQSLDQGLQFLIQYYNGEERAKGNILERFSAQQFPDLHSELNLSSLELGDSALYFCASSPWVGPYNEQFFGPGTRLTVL.

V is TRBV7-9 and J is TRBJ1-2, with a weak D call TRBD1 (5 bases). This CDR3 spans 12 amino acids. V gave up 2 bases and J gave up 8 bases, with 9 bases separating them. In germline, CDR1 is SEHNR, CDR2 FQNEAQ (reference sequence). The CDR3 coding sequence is TGTGCCAGCAGCTTACAGGGCTACGGCTACACCTTC. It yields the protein CASSLQGYGYTF.

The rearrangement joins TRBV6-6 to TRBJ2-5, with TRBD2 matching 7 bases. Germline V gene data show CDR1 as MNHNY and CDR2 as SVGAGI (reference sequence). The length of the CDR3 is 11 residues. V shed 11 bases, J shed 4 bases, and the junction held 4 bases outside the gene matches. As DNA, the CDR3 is TGTGCCTTGGGCGGGGGAGAGACCCAGTACTTC. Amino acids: CALGGGETQYF.

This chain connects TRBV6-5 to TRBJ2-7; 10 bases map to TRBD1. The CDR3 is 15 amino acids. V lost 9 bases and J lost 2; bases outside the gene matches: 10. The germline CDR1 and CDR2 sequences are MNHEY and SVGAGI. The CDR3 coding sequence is TGTGCCAGTATTAATACCGGGACAGGGGCCTACGAGCAGTACTTC. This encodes CASINTGTGAYEQYF.

The CDR3 loop reads CATSDPDRAEQYF. The CDR3 coding sequence is TGTGCCACCAGTGATCCGGACAGGGCCGAGCAGTACTTC. The chain couples TRBV24-1 to TRBJ2-7; 8 bases map to TRBD1. The V and J ends lost 3 bases and 6 bases, in that order; junction bases with no gene match: 3. Germline V lookup: CDR1 KGHDR, CDR2 SFDVKD. The CDR3 totals 13 residues.

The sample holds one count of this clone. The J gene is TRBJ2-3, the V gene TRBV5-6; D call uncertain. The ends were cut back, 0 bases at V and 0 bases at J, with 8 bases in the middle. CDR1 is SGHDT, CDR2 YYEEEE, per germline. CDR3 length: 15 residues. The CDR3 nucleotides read TGTGCCAGCAGCTTGGGTCCGAGTAGCACAGATACGCAGTATTTT. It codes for CASSLGPSSTDTQYF. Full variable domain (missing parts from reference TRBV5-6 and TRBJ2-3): DAGVTQSPTHLIKTRGQQVTLRCSPKSGHDTVSWYQQALGQGPQFIFQYYEEEERQRGNFPDRFSGHQFPNYSSELNVNALLLGDSALYLCASSLGPSSTDTQYFGPGTRLTVL.

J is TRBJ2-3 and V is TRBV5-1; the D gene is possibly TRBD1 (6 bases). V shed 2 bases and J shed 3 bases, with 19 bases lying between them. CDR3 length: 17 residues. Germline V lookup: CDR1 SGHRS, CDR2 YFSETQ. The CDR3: CASSLPLRGLSTDTQYF. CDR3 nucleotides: TGCGCCAGCAGCTTACCCCTCAGGGGTCTCTCAACAGATACGCAGTATTTT. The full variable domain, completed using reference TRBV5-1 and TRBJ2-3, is KAGVTQTPRYLIKTRGQQVTLSCSPISGHRSVSWYQQTPGQGLQFLFEYFSETQRNKGNFPGRFSGRQFSNSRSEMNVSTLELGDSALYLCASSLPLRGLSTDTQYFGPGTRLTVL.

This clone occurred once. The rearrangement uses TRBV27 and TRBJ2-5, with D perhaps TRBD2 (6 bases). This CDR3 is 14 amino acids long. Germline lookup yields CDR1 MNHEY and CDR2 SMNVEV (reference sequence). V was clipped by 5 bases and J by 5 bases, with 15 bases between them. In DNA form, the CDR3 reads TGTGCCAGCAGTCCTCTCAGCGGGTGGGAGACCCAGTACTTC. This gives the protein CASSPLSGWETQYF.

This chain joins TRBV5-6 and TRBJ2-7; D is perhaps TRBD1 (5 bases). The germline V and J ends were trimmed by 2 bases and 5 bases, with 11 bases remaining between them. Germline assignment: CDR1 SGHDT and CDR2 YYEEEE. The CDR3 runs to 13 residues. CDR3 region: CASSFQGRHEQYF. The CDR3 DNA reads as TGTGCCAGCAGCTTTCAGGGTAGGCACGAGCAGTACTTC.

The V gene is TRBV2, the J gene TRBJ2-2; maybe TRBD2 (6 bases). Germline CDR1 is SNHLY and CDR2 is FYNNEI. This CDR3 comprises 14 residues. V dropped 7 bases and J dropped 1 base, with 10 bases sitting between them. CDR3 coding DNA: TGTGCCAGCATGCTGGGGGGGAACACCGGGGAGCTGTTTTTT. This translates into CASMLGGNTGELFF.

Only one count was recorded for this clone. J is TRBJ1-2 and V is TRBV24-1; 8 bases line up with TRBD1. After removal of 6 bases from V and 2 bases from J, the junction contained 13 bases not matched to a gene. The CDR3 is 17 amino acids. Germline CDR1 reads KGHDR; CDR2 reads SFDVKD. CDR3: CATSPSQGAGKNYGYTF. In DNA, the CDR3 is TGTGCCACCAGTCCCTCGCAGGGGGCAGGGAAAAACTATGGCTACACCTTC.

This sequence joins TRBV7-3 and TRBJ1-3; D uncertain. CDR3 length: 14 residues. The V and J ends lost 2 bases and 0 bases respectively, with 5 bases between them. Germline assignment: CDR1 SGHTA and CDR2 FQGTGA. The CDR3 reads CASSLGSSGNTIYF. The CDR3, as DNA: TGTGCCAGCAGCTTAGGGAGCTCTGGAAACACCATATATTTT.

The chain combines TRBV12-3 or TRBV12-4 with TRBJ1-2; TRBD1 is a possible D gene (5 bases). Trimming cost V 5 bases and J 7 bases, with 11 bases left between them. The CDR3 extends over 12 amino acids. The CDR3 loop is CASSQDISGYTF. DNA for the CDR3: TGTGCCAGCAGTCAGGACATCTCTGGCTACACCTTC.